One sample yielded the 17 T cell receptor beta chains listed below, sequenced in a study of CD8 T cells in Susac syndrome (dated by TCRdb to the late 2010s). Receptor libraries were prepared by the immunoSEQ multiplex PCR assay. RNA was extracted with the RNeasy kit and about 0.5 to 1 ug was reverse transcribed using random hexamers. Clones were called with MiXCR by TCRdb after fastp trimmed the public reads at Q25, and only in-frame beta chains were retained. Each CDR3 protein gets just one entry, which takes the most common genes and DNA from the rows behind it. The sample records about 120,000 distinct CDR3 sequences, 90% to 95% of which are singletons. The ten most abundant clones make up over 0.2% of the sample. Sequencing was done on a sample of CD8+ T cells from PBMCs. Every receptor here comes from a human donor with Susac syndrome.

The V call is TRBV5-6, the J call TRBJ2-5; TRBD2 matches at 11 bases. Trimming at V came to 4 bases and at J to 1 base, leaving 6 bases not matched to a gene. The CDR3 length is 16 residues. Germline CDR1 and CDR2: SGHDT and YYEEEE. This chain's CDR3 is CASSDLAGGIQETQYF. The CDR3 region has the DNA TGTGCCAGCAGCGATCTAGCGGGAGGTATCCAAGAGACCCAGTACTTC. Based on the CDR3 plus reference TRBV5-6 and TRBJ2-5, the full variable domain is DAGVTQSPTHLIKTRGQQVTLRCSPKSGHDTVSWYQQALGQGPQFIFQYYEEEERQRGNFPDRFSGHQFPNYSSELNVNALLLGDSALYLCASSDLAGGIQETQYFGPGTRLLVL.

The CDR3 here is CASSLPTPRQGETQYF. The CDR3, as DNA: TGTGCCAGCAGTTTGCCTACCCCTCGGCAGGGGGAGACCCAGTACTTC. The chain couples TRBV28 to TRBJ2-5; D is perhaps TRBD1 (6 bases). CDR3 length: 16 residues. The V end lost 3 bases, the J end lost 5 bases, and 19 bases lay between the germline ends. Germline loops: CDR1 MDHEN, CDR2 SYDVKM. Full variable domain (rest looked up from reference TRBV28 and TRBJ2-5): DVKVTQSSRYLVKRTGEKVFLECVQDMDHENMFWYRQDPGLGLRLIYFSYDVKMKEKGDIPEGYSVSREKKERFSLILESASTNQTSMYLCASSLPTPRQGETQYFGPGTRLLVL.

J is TRBJ1-2 and V is TRBV29-1; 9 nucleotides agree with TRBD1. The CDR3 has 13 residues. V gave up 7 bases and J gave up 6 bases; unmatched junction bases: 9. In germline, CDR1 is SQVTM, CDR2 ANQGSEA. For the CDR3, the DNA is TGCAGCGGCGTTACAGGGGGCGTTGATGGCTACACCTTC. This sequence encodes CSGVTGGVDGYTF.

The chain is built from TRBV6-5 and TRBJ2-7; TRBD2 aligns across 8 bases. This CDR3 spans 13 amino acids. Unmatched junction bases numbered 2, after V lost 6 bases and J lost 1 base. Germline assignment: CDR1 MNHEY and CDR2 SVGAGI. CDR3 bases: TGTGCCAGCAGCCGGGGGGGGTCCTACGAGCAGTACTTC. Translated: CASSRGGSYEQYF.

This clonotype was seen only once. V usage is TRBV7-8 and J usage is TRBJ2-7; TRBD2 matches 14 bases. CDR1 is SGHVS, CDR2 FQNEAQ, per germline. This CDR3 has 16 residues. The J segment lost 2 bases and the V segment lost 4 bases, leaving 4 bases of the junction unmatched. The CDR3 DNA reads TGTGCCAGCAGCTCGGGACTAGCGGGGGTTCCCTACGAGCAGTACTTC. This gives the protein CASSSGLAGVPYEQYF.

In its sample, this clonotype was seen a few times. The chain carries TRBV2 and TRBJ1-1; D is unresolved. Trimming cost V 4 bases and J 0 bases, with 6 bases left between them. Per germline, CDR1 SNHLY and CDR2 FYNNEI. The CDR3 has 13 residues. CDR3 residues: CASSGTVNTEAFF. The CDR3 bases are TGTGCCAGCAGTGGGACGGTGAACACTGAAGCTTTCTTT.

This sequence joins TRBV6-2 or TRBV6-3 and TRBJ2-6, with unresolved D. CDR3 size: 14 residues. V was cut by 5 bases and J by 4 bases, with 9 bases left in between. CDR1 and CDR2 from the germline V gene are MNHEY and SVGEGT. The CDR3 sequence is CASSGLGGANVLTF. DNA for the CDR3: TGTGCCAGCAGTGGTTTGGGAGGGGCCAACGTCCTGACTTTC.

This sequence joins TRBV28 and TRBJ2-3; D call uncertain. This CDR3 contains 14 residues. The V end lost 5 bases, the J end lost 1 base, and 10 bases lay between the germline ends. Germline loops: CDR1 MDHEN, CDR2 SYDVKM. CDR3 amino acids: CASSLDTGTDTQYF. The CDR3 DNA sequence: TGTGCCAGCAGTCTCGACACTGGCACAGATACGCAGTATTTT. Combining the CDR3 with reference TRBV28 and TRBJ2-3 gives the whole variable domain DVKVTQSSRYLVKRTGEKVFLECVQDMDHENMFWYRQDPGLGLRLIYFSYDVKMKEKGDIPEGYSVSREKKERFSLILESASTNQTSMYLCASSLDTGTDTQYFGPGTRLTVL.

The J gene is TRBJ2-7, the V gene TRBV4-2; the D is unclear. The CDR3 is 12 residues long. In germline, CDR1 is LGHNA, CDR2 YNFKEQ. V lost 2 bases to trimming and J lost 5 bases, with 7 bases between them. The CDR3 spells CASSQKDDEQYF. CDR3 nucleotide sequence: TGTGCCAGCAGCCAAAAAGACGACGAGCAGTACTTC.

The chain has TRBV6-1 and TRBJ2-1; 9 bases fit TRBD2. Germline CDR1 reads MNHNS; CDR2 reads SASEGT. This CDR3 is 15 amino acids long. V shed 4 bases, J shed 4 bases, and the junction held 5 bases outside the gene matches. CDR3: CASSARLAGYNEQFF. The CDR3 DNA is TGTGCCAGCAGTGCTAGGCTAGCGGGGTACAATGAGCAGTTCTTC.

V gene TRBV30 combines with J gene TRBJ2-5, with 9 bases that match TRBD2. This CDR3 comprises 16 residues. Germline V gene sequence: CDR1 GTSNPN, CDR2 SVGIG (reference sequence). The trim removed 0 bases at V and 5 bases at J, leaving 10 bases unmatched. CDR3 residues: CAWSVPAGGNRETQYF. In nucleotides, the CDR3 is TGTGCCTGGAGTGTACCGGCGGGGGGGAATCGGGAGACCCAGTACTTC.

This rearrangement joins TRBV6-5 to TRBJ1-1, with TRBD1 as a possible D gene (6 bases). Trimming cost V 5 bases and J 7 bases, with 17 bases left between them. Germline V gene sequence: CDR1 MNHEY, CDR2 SVGAGI. CDR3 length: 14 residues. The CDR3 loop is CASSKTTGTNEAFF. The CDR3 region has the DNA TGTGCCAGCAGTAAAACTACAGGGACGAATGAAGCTTTCTTT.

The chain employs TRBV7-9 and TRBJ2-7, with D uncertain. CDR1 is SEHNR and CDR2 is FQNEAQ in the germline V gene (reference sequence). V was shortened by 3 bases and J by 0 bases, with 6 bases between the two germline ends. This CDR3 spans 13 amino acids. The CDR3: CASSFLGSYEQYF. CDR3 in DNA: TGTGCCAGCAGCTTCCTCGGCTCCTACGAGCAGTACTTC.

The chain links TRBV19 to TRBJ2-3; D gene ambiguous. The CDR3 totals 12 residues. With 2 bases removed from V and 9 bases from J, the gap between germline ends came to 9 bases. The germline CDR1 and CDR2 sequences are LNHDA and SQIVND (reference sequence). This CDR3 reads CASSISSDTQYF. The CDR3 DNA reads as TGTGCCAGTAGTATATCGAGTGACACGCAGTATTTT.

The chain recombines TRBV6-2 or TRBV6-3 with TRBJ2-7, with TRBD2 as a possible D gene (5 bases). The V end lost 2 bases, the J end lost 4 bases, and 18 bases lay between the germline ends. CDR3 length: 16 residues. The germline V gene encodes CDR1 MNHEY and CDR2 SVGEGT. CDR3 residues: CASSYEVGSSVYEQYF. Here the CDR3 DNA reads TGTGCCAGCAGTTACGAGGTTGGGAGTTCGGTTTACGAGCAGTACTTC.

The V gene is TRBV30, the J gene TRBJ1-5; D not resolved. Germline V gives CDR1 GTSNPN, CDR2 SVGIG (reference sequence). V gave up 0 bases and J gave up 1 base, with 10 bases separating them. The CDR3 length is 15 residues. For the CDR3, the DNA is TGTGCCTGGAGTGTGGGCACGGGGAGCAATCAGCCCCAGCATTTT. Protein product: CAWSVGTGSNQPQHF. The whole variable domain, filled in from reference TRBV30 and TRBJ1-5, reads SQTIHQWPATLVQPVGSPLSLECTVEGTSNPNLYWYRQAAGRGLQLLFYSVGIGQISSEVPQNLSASRPQDRQFILSSKKLLLSDSGFYLCAWSVGTGSNQPQHFGDGTRLSIL.

This clonotype was picked up one time. The chain carries TRBV20-1 and TRBJ1-5; D unresolved. The CDR3 has 11 amino acids. V was cut by 3 bases and J by 6 bases, with 6 bases left in between. Looked up from germline, CDR1 is DFQATT and CDR2 is SNEGSKA (reference sequence). The CDR3 spells CSASTGQPQHF. The DNA for the CDR3 is TGCAGTGCTAGTACTGGTCAGCCCCAGCATTTT.